Presented here are 27 T cell receptor beta chains from one specimen sequenced in a study of cytotoxic CD8 clonotypes in ibrutinib-treated CLL. Assay used: immunoSEQ multiplex PCR; TCRdb lists only in-frame clones, some missing. The sample yields about 25,000 clones, approximately 67% seen once. The sequenced sample was PBMCs, obtained at disease progression, from a patient treated with ibrutinib. Source of these receptors: a human donor with chronic lymphocytic leukemia.

The J gene is TRBJ2-5, the V gene TRBV5-1; D not resolved. Deletions cut 5 bases from V and 1 base from J, with 9 bases between. The CDR3 is 13 amino acids. Germline CDR1 reads SGHRS; CDR2 reads YFSETQ. Here the CDR3 DNA reads TGCGCCAGCAGTCCCCCTCTCCAAGAGACCCAGTACTTC. Translation: CASSPPLQETQYF.

The rearrangement joins TRBV5-6 to TRBJ2-7; D ambiguous. The germline V and J ends were trimmed by 4 bases and 4 bases, with 9 bases remaining between them. The CDR3 has 12 residues. CDR1 and CDR2 (germline): SGHDT, YYEEEE. The CDR3 bases are TGTGCCAGCAGCGCAACAAGTTACGAGCAGTACTTC. Its translation is CASSATSYEQYF. Drawing the rest from reference TRBV5-6 and TRBJ2-7, the complete variable domain is DAGVTQSPTHLIKTRGQQVTLRCSPKSGHDTVSWYQQALGQGPQFIFQYYEEEERQRGNFPDRFSGHQFPNYSSELNVNALLLGDSALYLCASSATSYEQYFGPGTRLTVT.

This chain connects TRBV2 to TRBJ2-6; possibly TRBD1 for D (5 bases). This CDR3 has 16 amino acids. Germline V lookup: CDR1 SNHLY, CDR2 FYNNEI. V dropped 7 bases and J dropped 0 bases, with 13 bases sitting between them. The CDR3 DNA follows: TGTGCCAGCATGGGGCAGGTCCACTCTGGGGCCAACGTCCTGACTTTC. It specifies CASMGQVHSGANVLTF.

This rearrangement joins TRBV10-3 to TRBJ2-7; 9 bases are a match to TRBD2. The CDR3 extends over 14 amino acids. Losses at the gene ends were 4 bases for V and 4 bases for J; bases not matched to a gene: 5. Germline V gene sequence: CDR1 ENHRY, CDR2 SYGVKD. In DNA form, the CDR3 reads TGTGCCATCAGTGTTGATAGCGGGGGATACGAGCAGTACTTC. Residues: CAISVDSGGYEQYF.

The chain employs TRBV29-1 and TRBJ1-2, with D perhaps matching TRBD1 (6 bases). The CDR3 consists of 11 residues. The V gene lost 3 bases and the J gene lost 7 bases, with 9 bases spanning the gap. The germline V gene has CDR1 SQVTM and CDR2 ANQGSEA. Written as DNA, the CDR3 is TGCAGCGTTGACCAGGGGTTTGGCTACACCTTC. Protein sequence: CSVDQGFGYTF.

CDR3 sequence: CASSLRTAEQFF. DNA of the CDR3: TGTGCCAGCTCACTAAGGACAGCTGAGCAGTTCTTC. V usage is TRBV18 and J usage is TRBJ2-1; D may be TRBD1 (6 bases). This CDR3 contains 12 residues. With 4 bases removed from V and 9 bases from J, the gap between germline ends came to 10 bases. In germline, CDR1 is KGHSH, CDR2 LQKENI.

This chain uses TRBV4-1 with TRBJ1-2; D perhaps matches TRBD1 (6 bases). The CDR3 is made up of 15 amino acids. Germline CDR1 reads MGHRA; CDR2 reads YSYEKL. The V gene lost 1 base and the J gene lost 4 bases, with 13 bases spanning the gap. The CDR3 region is CASSQGDTTFYGYTF. Written as DNA, the CDR3 is TGCGCCAGCAGCCAAGGGGACACCACATTCTATGGCTACACCTTC.

The rearrangement links TRBV29-1 to TRBJ1-1; D not resolved. The germline V gene encodes CDR1 SQVTM and CDR2 ANQGSEA. The length of the CDR3 is 10 residues. V dropped 3 bases and J dropped 4 bases, with 3 bases sitting between them. The CDR3 DNA follows: TGCAGCGTTGATGCCACTGAAGCTTTCTTT. The encoded protein is CSVDATEAFF.

The chain links TRBV9 to TRBJ1-5; D remains unclear. CDR1 is SGDLS, CDR2 YYNGEE, per germline. Between the trimmed V and J ends, which lost 0 bases and 4 bases, there was a span of 8 bases. The length of the CDR3 is 14 residues. CDR3 nucleotide sequence: TGTGCCAGCAGCGTAGGGGCCGCTAATCAGCCCCAGCATTTT. Translation gives CASSVGAANQPQHF. The full variable domain, rest sourced from reference TRBV9 and TRBJ1-5, is DSGVTQTPKHLITATGQRVTLRCSPRSGDLSVYWYQQSLDQGLQFLIQYYNGEERAKGNILERFSAQQFPDLHSELNLSSLELGDSALYFCASSVGAANQPQHFGDGTRLSIL.

This clone showed up many times. V and J are TRBV6-7 and TRBJ1-3; no reliable D call. TRBV6-7 is sorted into the ORF group, with uncertain function. Trimming left V 4 bases short and J 8 bases short, with 18 bases between. There are 15 residues in the CDR3. The CDR3 here is CASSSRRRFGDTIYF. CDR3 coding DNA: TGTGCCAGCAGTTCAAGACGTCGGTTCGGGGACACCATATATTTT.

The chain employs TRBV9 and TRBJ2-1, with 12 bases matching TRBD2. The CDR3 has 16 residues. CDR1 is SGDLS and CDR2 is YYNGEE in the germline V gene. V lost 0 bases, J lost 8 bases, and 6 bases stayed unmatched. For the CDR3, the DNA is TGTGCCAGCAGCGTAGTTGGACTAGCGGGGTCCCATGAGCAGTTCTTC. Protein: CASSVVGLAGSHEQFF. The full variable domain, with the rest looked up from reference TRBV9 and TRBJ2-1, is DSGVTQTPKHLITATGQRVTLRCSPRSGDLSVYWYQQSLDQGLQFLIQYYNGEERAKGNILERFSAQQFPDLHSELNLSSLELGDSALYFCASSVVGLAGSHEQFFGPGTRLTVL.

In its sample, this clone was seen a few times. The gene calls are TRBV7-9 and TRBJ2-4; weak D call: TRBD1 (6 bases). The CDR3 loop spans 17 amino acids. Germline CDR1 SEHNR, CDR2 FQNEAQ (reference sequence). V lost 5 bases and J lost 2, with 19 bases in between. The CDR3: CASSPVKGTTTKNIQYF. The CDR3, as DNA: TGTGCCAGCAGCCCGGTTAAAGGGACAACAACCAAAAACATTCAGTACTTC.

The V gene is TRBV2, the J gene TRBJ2-2; 9 bases line up with TRBD2. The length of the CDR3 is 18 residues. Germline V gives CDR1 SNHLY, CDR2 FYNNEI. J lost 0 bases, V lost 2 bases, and 7 bases had no gene match. CDR3 nucleotide sequence: TGTGCCAGCAGTGAACGGTTAGCGGGGGCCGCGAACACCGGGGAGCTGTTTTTT. As protein: CASSERLAGAANTGELFF.

The chain has TRBV5-1 and TRBJ1-1, with D tentatively TRBD1 (5 bases). Germline V gives CDR1 SGHRS, CDR2 YFSETQ. The CDR3 runs to 14 residues. With 0 bases removed from V and 7 bases from J, the gap between germline ends came to 13 bases. Written as DNA, the CDR3 is TGCGCCAGCAGCTTGGAAGGGGCCCGGCGTGAAGCTTTCTTT. Encoded protein: CASSLEGARREAFF. The full variable domain, with the rest looked up from reference TRBV5-1 and TRBJ1-1, is KAGVTQTPRYLIKTRGQQVTLSCSPISGHRSVSWYQQTPGQGLQFLFEYFSETQRNKGNFPGRFSGRQFSNSRSEMNVSTLELGDSALYLCASSLEGARREAFFGQGTRLTVV.

The chain uses TRBV18 and TRBJ2-5; D remains unclear. Trimming pared 3 bases from V and 1 base from J, leaving 6 bases between. CDR1 and CDR2 (germline): KGHSH, LQKENI. CDR3 length: 13 residues. The CDR3 here is CASSPVRQETQYF. The CDR3 coding sequence is TGTGCCAGCTCACCGGTCCGCCAAGAGACCCAGTACTTC.

The genes are TRBV11-2 and TRBJ1-6; perhaps TRBD1 as D (5 bases). The CDR3 is made up of 14 amino acids. Trimming pared 5 bases from V and 7 bases from J, leaving 12 bases between. Germline V CDR1 and CDR2: SGHAT, FQNNGV. The CDR3: CASSVGTLNSPLHF. CDR3 coding DNA: TGTGCCAGCAGCGTTGGGACTCTAAATTCACCCCTCCACTTT.

This clone appeared a few times. V gene TRBV5-6 combines with J gene TRBJ1-6; a possible D gene is TRBD1 (5 bases). V gave up 3 bases and J gave up 5 bases, with 9 bases separating them. CDR3 length: 14 amino acids. CDR1 is SGHDT, CDR2 YYEEEE, per germline. The CDR3 loop is CASSYDSNNSPLHF. The CDR3, as DNA: TGTGCCAGCAGCTATGACAGTAATAATTCACCCCTCCACTTT.

The chain carries TRBV5-4 and TRBJ1-2; D perhaps matches TRBD1 (5 bases). The germline CDR1 and CDR2 sequences are SGHNT and YYREEE (reference sequence). V lost 6 bases, J lost 8 bases, and 11 bases lay in between. This CDR3 is built from 11 residues. The CDR3 DNA reads as TGTGCCAGCACTCAGTGGGGCGGCTACACCTTC. Translation: CASTQWGGYTF.

The V call is TRBV7-6, the J call TRBJ2-2; unclear D gene. This CDR3 comprises 12 residues. Germline V gene lookup returns CDR1 SGHVS and CDR2 FNYEAQ. With 5 bases removed from V and 7 bases from J, the gap between germline ends came to 8 bases. As DNA, the CDR3 is TGTGCCAGCAGCGCCCTACTCGGGGAGCTGTTTTTT. Amino acids: CASSALLGELFF.

The chain uses TRBV5-1 and TRBJ1-1, with D possibly matching TRBD1 (5 bases). Germline loops: CDR1 SGHRS, CDR2 YFSETQ. There are 14 residues in the CDR3. The V end was cut by 3 bases, the J end by 0 bases, with 9 bases between. The CDR3 here is CASSSTAMNTEAFF. DNA of the CDR3: TGCGCCAGCAGCTCGACAGCCATGAACACTGAAGCTTTCTTT.

This chain links TRBV25-1 with TRBJ1-6; no clear D. The CDR3 is 15 amino acids. Per germline, CDR1 MGHDK and CDR2 SYGVNS. The V end lost 5 bases, the J end lost 6 bases, and 14 bases lay between the germline ends. This CDR3 reads CASSTRAGGNSPLHF. The CDR3 region has the DNA TGTGCCAGCAGTACCCGGGCCGGAGGTAATTCACCCCTCCACTTT. Looking up the rest from reference TRBV25-1 and TRBJ1-6 gives the full variable domain: EADIYQTPRYLVIGTGKKITLECSQTMGHDKMYWYQQDPGMELHLIHYSYGVNSTEKGDLSSESTVSRIRTEHFPLTLESARPSHTSQYLCASSTRAGGNSPLHFGNGTRLTVT.

The chain carries TRBV6-1 and TRBJ1-5; tentatively, D is TRBD1 (5 bases). Trimming cost V 1 base and J 5 bases, with 12 bases left between them. The CDR3 is 15 amino acids. Germline CDR1 reads MNHNS; CDR2 reads SASEGT. CDR3 DNA: TGTGCCAGCAGTGAAGTTGGGGGGATGCATCAGCCCCAGCATTTT. Its protein is CASSEVGGMHQPQHF.

The V and J genes are TRBV7-3 and TRBJ2-7; D perhaps matches TRBD1 (6 bases). V lost 4 bases, J lost 6 bases, and 13 bases lay in between. The germline CDR1 and CDR2 sequences are SGHTA and FQGTGA. The CDR3 is 13 amino acids. In DNA form, the CDR3 reads TGTGCCAGCAGCTCCTACAGGGAGTCCGAGCAGTACTTC. Translating gives CASSSYRESEQYF. The variable domain in full, completed from reference TRBV7-3 and TRBJ2-7, reads GAGVSQTPSNKVTEKGKYVELRCDPISGHTALYWYRQSLGQGPEFLIYFQGTGAADDSGLPNDRFFAVRPEGSVSTLKIQRTERGDSAVYLCASSSYRESEQYFGPGTRLTVT.

The table lists this clone with many counts. V usage is TRBV30 and J usage is TRBJ1-1, with unresolved D. The CDR3 has 11 residues. V gave up 0 bases and J gave up 11 bases, with 10 bases separating them. Germline V lookup: CDR1 GTSNPN, CDR2 SVGIG (reference sequence). CDR3 DNA: TGTGCCTGGAGTGTATCCCCAGAGGCTTTCTTT. This sequence encodes CAWSVSPEAFF.

V usage is TRBV12-5 and J usage is TRBJ1-5, with a tentative D call TRBD1 (5 bases). Germline assignment: CDR1 LGHNT and CDR2 FRNRAP. V gave up 0 bases and J gave up 4 bases, with 19 bases separating them. There are 18 residues in the CDR3. In DNA, the CDR3 is TGTGCTAGTGGTTTGGTCACAAACGGGGGGAGGGTGAATCAGCCCCAGCATTTT. Protein sequence: CASGLVTNGGRVNQPQHF.

V gene TRBV9 combines with J gene TRBJ2-3; TRBD2 aligns across 11 bases. Germline V gives CDR1 SGDLS, CDR2 YYNGEE. The CDR3 covers 16 residues. Germline trimming cut 0 bases from V and 4 bases from J; bases unmatched to any gene: 4. CDR3 in amino acids: CASSVEGSGGADTQYF. DNA for the CDR3: TGTGCCAGCAGCGTAGAAGGTAGCGGGGGGGCAGATACGCAGTATTTT.

The table lists this clone with a few counts. The chain couples TRBV29-1 to TRBJ2-3; a possible D gene is TRBD2 (5 bases). With 7 bases removed from V and 6 bases from J, the gap between germline ends came to 5 bases. Germline CDR1 is SQVTM and CDR2 is ANQGSEA. This CDR3 is 9 amino acids long. CDR3 sequence (DNA): TGCAGCGGCGGGGATACGCAGTATTTT. It encodes CSGGDTQYF.